The text below deals with one T cell receptor beta chain. What this receptor recognizes is not known. Base qualities are not recorded, but no much larger clone differs from it by a single base. The data are from a study of cytomegalovirus exposure and HLA in healthy donors (dated by TCRdb to 2016 to 2017). With regard to the full study: According to an earlier analysis of a few hundred of the donors, about 179 million T cells yielded 90 million to 140 million unique TCR beta sequences and 276 Gb of sequence data. The study combined high-throughput TCR immunosequencing, statistical association of individual TCRs with disease status, and machine learning to predict cytomegalovirus infection status. The aim of the study was to test whether cataloging public T cell receptors could identify signatures of past pathogen exposure. A later analysis re-analyzed previously published TCR beta repertoires from 500 to 700 donors and added high-resolution HLA genotyping to study TCR occurrence patterns. Alongside the repertoire data, information on donor age, sex, ethnicity and CMV serostatus was compiled. In a later genetic analysis, genome-wide SNP genotypes for about 55% of the roughly 700 donors were used, and that subset was treated as a discovery cohort. In the later analysis, no new phenotypic data were used to find candidate immune exposures; instead, reliance was placed on TCR beta sequences and their occurrence across donors. Typing coverage differed by locus: A, B, C, DRB1 and DQB1 were typed in about 620-630 donors, DQA1 in roughly 500, DPA1 in 600 to 610, and DPB1 in 472. Both class I and class II loci were covered by HLA typing, at four-digit resolution. Among the approximately 400 genotyped donors, under 90% belonged to the genetic ancestry cluster associated with self-reported Caucasian donors. An earlier analysis of 500 to 750 of the donors applied high-throughput TCR beta sequencing to assess whether each TCR beta V gene segment acted as functional or pseudogenic. Around 320 gigabases of sequencing data and 80 million or so unique TCR sequences were included in an early release covering about 620 HLA-typed donors. Five DR-DQ haplotypes were treated as single units for association and clustering because of strong linkage in the cohort. In addition to the first cohort of hundreds of subjects, a separate validation cohort of approximately 130 different subjects was used. Among about 400 genotyped donors of the cohort, an average of approximately 240,000 unique TCR beta nucleotide sequences was sequenced per donor, of which approximately 18% were non-productive. All discovery cohort repertoires had been generated using a single sequencing platform. The study used immunosequencing to profile the T cell repertoires of more than 650 subjects and linked those repertoires to cytomegalovirus serostatus. The study at large found these results: According to the authors, the approach could potentially be generalized to other disease states and immunological phenotypes. The presence/absence analyses assumed that sequencing depth was roughly uniform across donors, and that assumption may not be true. In a later analysis, HLA-associated TCR beta chains were found to be more clonally expanded and to have lower generation probabilities than equally common non-associated chains. Across donors, most TCR sequences were observed very rarely, whereas some public TCRs were present in many individuals. An association between a missense DCLRE1C variant and V-gene and J-gene trimming of TCR beta chains was found in a later genetic analysis and replicated in an independent cohort. The cohort was sequenced for TCR beta chains only, and without alpha or paired-chain data the features that could be detected were limited. The only immune exposure information available for the cohort was CMV serostatus. Several of the top co-occurrence clusters appeared to be linked to parvovirus B19, influenza, CMV and Epstein-Barr virus, according to a later analysis. An earlier analysis of approximately 540 of the donors showed that most TCR beta V segments appeared in productive rearrangements either about 90% or about 30% of the time, which broadly matched IMGT annotations. Because HLA typing was missing for some donors at each locus, association tests included only the typed subset. The classifier was reported to diagnose cytomegalovirus status with high specificity and sensitivity in both the original and validation cohorts. A cluster of highly shared sequence variants was judged likely to represent a technical artifact of the sequencing pipeline. When HLA alleles, especially DR and DQ, strongly co-occurred, attributing TCR associations to individual alleles was difficult. A further reported finding was that TCR beta sequences accurately predicted the HLA-A and HLA-B alleles for most subjects in the first cohort. Some 16 rarely observed V segments, including chromosome 9 orphons, were excluded from the earlier analysis of a few hundred of the donors because counts were too low. Because the 87-base-pair reads could not distinguish some IMGT-functional V segments, including TRBV6-2 and TRBV6-3, those segments were excluded. In vitro tests confirmed that a few of the cytomegalovirus-associated TCR beta chains recognize cytomegalovirus antigens. A total of 150 or so TCR beta chains were listed by the study as associated with cytomegalovirus. Specific HLA alleles were associated with 16,951 TCR beta sequences at a false discovery rate of 0.05 in a later analysis. In a later analysis, TCR association rates were found to vary across HLA loci, with the most associated TCRs seen for DRB1 alleles and the fewest for HLA-C alleles. Correlated functional status among segregating V segments might be attributable to linkage disequilibrium, but an unknown experimental factor could not be ruled out. According to a later genetic analysis, donors in an Asian-associated ancestry cluster had fewer N-insertions in productive TCRs than the approximately 650-donor mean. According to a later analysis, most CMV-associated TCR beta chains appeared to be HLA-restricted, and the HLA associations seemed to be driven largely by CMV exposure.

Library preparation was by the immunoSEQ multiplex PCR assay. For the multiplex PCR, a mixture combining 60 forward primers for TCR Vbeta segments and 13 reverse primers for TCR Jbeta segments was used. The CDR3 region of rearranged TCR beta genes was amplified from genomic DNA by a multiplex PCR assay. On the Illumina HiSeq System, the amplified TCR beta libraries were sequenced as 87-base-pair reads. In the original analysis: Across the roughly 700 repertoires, a later analysis counted 80 million or so unique TCR beta chains, roughly 11 million of which were shared by at least two donors. Raw reads were error-corrected and collapsed into unique sequences with a nearest-neighbor algorithm that merged closely related sequences to remove PCR and sequencing errors. V, D and J gene segments were assigned by aligning CDR3 sequences to IMGT reference sequences. For a sequence to be retained, a match of at least six nucleotides to both a V gene segment and a J gene segment was required. Rearrangements were classified as productive when the CDR3 lacked stop codons and remained in frame with V and J, and all other rearrangements were classified as non-productive. Following IMGT convention, CDR3 was defined as the stretch from the second conserved V-encoded cysteine to the conserved J-encoded phenylalanine. In an earlier analysis of 550 to 650 of the donors, sequences lacking an unambiguous match to a single V gene segment were excluded. In an earlier analysis of some 590 of the donors, a V segment was called functional when productive rearrangements were above 56.7%, and segregating when the standard deviation between donors exceeded 5%. A statistical classification framework was built for diagnosing cytomegalovirus status from the catalog of TCR beta chain sequences. A later analysis assigned V and J genes by comparing TCR nucleotide sequences with IMGT/GENE-DB human TR gene sequences. Using the TCRdist pipeline, a later analysis assigned CDR3 sequences along with most-parsimonious VDJ recombination scenarios. A later analysis defined each TCR beta chain by its CDR3 amino acid sequence plus V-gene family, and excluded reads lacking a unique V-gene family. A later analysis removed several hundred highly shared, low-generation-probability nucleotide sequences to deal with suspected cross-contamination and a sequencing artifact. In a later analysis, a clonal expansion index was calculated for each public chain from normalized within-repertoire ranks of inferred template counts. A later analysis computed generation probabilities with a VDJ recombination model fitted to out-of-frame rearrangements, and checked the results against IGoR. In a later analysis, TCR-TCR, TCR-HLA and TCR-CMV co-occurrence was scored with hypergeometric tests, and a repertoire-size bias correction was applied to TCR pairs. False discovery rates were estimated in a later analysis by permuting HLA or CMV assignments 20 times. In a later analysis, co-occurring TCRs were grouped with DBSCAN, and TCRdist sequence similarity was added when clustering was performed within HLA-allele-positive subsets. Repertoires with fewer than 30,000 or more than 120,000 public chains were left out of co-occurrence clustering, as were a handful of repertoires with anomalous nucleotide sharing. This immuneACCESS table, as held by TCRdb, lists in-frame sequences with V and J called but not all clones. Of the missing ones, under half trace to an unresolved V gene in checked studies; the others have no known cause. V, J and clone size derive from that table, while D and trimming were established from the DNA sequence. For this sample the table gives over 120,000 clones, of which about 73% were detected only once. Of the sample, 2.1% falls within the top ten clones.

In total, more than 500 healthy bone marrow donors made up the cohort. All cohort members were sampled while nominally healthy, although unrecorded immune exposures were likely present. The donor was CMV seropositive and belonged to the group of over 250 seropositive cohort members. A peripheral blood sample was provided by each donor, and peripheral blood mononuclear cells were used for TCR beta sequencing. The Qiagen DNeasy Blood Extraction Kit was used to extract genomic DNA from the blood cell samples. The CDR3, cysteine through phenylalanine, is 15 amino acids long. Just CDR3 DNA is preserved here, 45 bases in frame from base 1. V gives up 6 bases and J gives up 1 base, and the segment between their germline ends measures 12 bases. CDR1 and CDR2, per the germline V gene, are MNHNS and SASEGT.

This chain joins TRBV6-1 to TRBJ2-2; the D gene cannot be named for sure. Sequencing was performed on PBMCs. The TCR comes from a woman aged 55-70 years in good health and CMV-seropositive. The bases are TGTGCCAGCAGGGCGCAGGAATTGAACACCGGGGAGCTGTTTTTT. Its protein reads: CASRAQELNTGELFF.